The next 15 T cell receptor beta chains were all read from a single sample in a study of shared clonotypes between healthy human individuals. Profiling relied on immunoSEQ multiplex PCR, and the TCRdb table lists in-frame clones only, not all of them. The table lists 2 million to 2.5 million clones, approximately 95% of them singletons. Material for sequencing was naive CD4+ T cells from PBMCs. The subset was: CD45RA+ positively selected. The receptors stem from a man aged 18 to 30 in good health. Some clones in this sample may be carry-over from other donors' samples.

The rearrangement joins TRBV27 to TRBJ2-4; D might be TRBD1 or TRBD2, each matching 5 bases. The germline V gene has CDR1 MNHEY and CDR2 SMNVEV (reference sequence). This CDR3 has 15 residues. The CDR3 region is CVPPGRPPGRDIQYF. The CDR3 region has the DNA TGTGTCCCACCGGGGCGCCCGCCGGGCAGGGACATTCAGTACTTC.

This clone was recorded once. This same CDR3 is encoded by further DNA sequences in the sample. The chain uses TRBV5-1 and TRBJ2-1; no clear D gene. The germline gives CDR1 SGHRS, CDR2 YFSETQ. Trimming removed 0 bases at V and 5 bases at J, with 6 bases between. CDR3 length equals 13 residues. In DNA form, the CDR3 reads TGCGCCAGCAGCTTGGGGCTTGACAATGAGCAGTTCTTC. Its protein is CASSLGLDNEQFF.

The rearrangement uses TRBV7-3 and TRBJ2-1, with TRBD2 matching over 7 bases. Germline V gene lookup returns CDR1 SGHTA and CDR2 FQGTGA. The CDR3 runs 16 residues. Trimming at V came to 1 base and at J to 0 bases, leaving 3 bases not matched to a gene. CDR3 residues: CASSLMSSGSYNEQFF. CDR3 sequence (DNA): TGTGCCAGCAGCTTAATGTCTAGCGGCTCCTACAATGAGCAGTTCTTC.

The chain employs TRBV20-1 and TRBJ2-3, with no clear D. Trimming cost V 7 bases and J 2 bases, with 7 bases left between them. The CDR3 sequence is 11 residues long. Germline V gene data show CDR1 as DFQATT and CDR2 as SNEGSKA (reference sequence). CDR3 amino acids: CSGRATDTQYF. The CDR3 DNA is TGCAGTGGCAGAGCCACAGATACGCAGTATTTT.

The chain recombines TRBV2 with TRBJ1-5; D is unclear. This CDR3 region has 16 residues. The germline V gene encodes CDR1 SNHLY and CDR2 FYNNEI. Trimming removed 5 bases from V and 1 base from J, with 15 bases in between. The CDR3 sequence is CASSLRTGESNQPQHF. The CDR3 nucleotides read TGTGCCAGCAGTTTGAGGACCGGGGAAAGCAATCAGCCCCAGCATTTT.

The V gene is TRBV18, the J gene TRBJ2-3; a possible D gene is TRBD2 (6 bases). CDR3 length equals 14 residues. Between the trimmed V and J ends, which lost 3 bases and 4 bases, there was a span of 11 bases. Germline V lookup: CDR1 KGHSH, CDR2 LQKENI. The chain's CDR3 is CASSPRGRADTQYF. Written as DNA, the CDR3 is TGTGCCAGCTCACCGCGGGGCCGCGCAGATACGCAGTATTTT.

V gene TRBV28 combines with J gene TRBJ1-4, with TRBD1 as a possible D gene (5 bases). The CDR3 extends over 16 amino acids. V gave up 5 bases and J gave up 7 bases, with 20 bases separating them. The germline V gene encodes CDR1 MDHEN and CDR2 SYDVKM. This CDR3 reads CASSPPLQARGEKLFF. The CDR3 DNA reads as TGTGCCAGCAGTCCCCCCCTACAGGCGCGGGGTGAAAAACTGTTTTTT.

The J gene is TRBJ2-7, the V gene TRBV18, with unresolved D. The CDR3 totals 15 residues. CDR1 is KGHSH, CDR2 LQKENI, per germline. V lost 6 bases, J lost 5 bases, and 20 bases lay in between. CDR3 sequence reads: CASSVWTSDSHEQYF. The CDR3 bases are TGTGCCAGCTCCGTCTGGACCTCAGATAGCCACGAGCAGTACTTC.

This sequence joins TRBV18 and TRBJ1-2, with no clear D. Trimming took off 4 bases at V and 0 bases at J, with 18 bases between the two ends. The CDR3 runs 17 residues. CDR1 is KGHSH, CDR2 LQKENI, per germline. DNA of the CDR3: TGTGCCAGCTCACACGCTGCTGCAGGTGGAGCTAACTATGGCTACACCTTC. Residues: CASSHAAAGGANYGYTF.

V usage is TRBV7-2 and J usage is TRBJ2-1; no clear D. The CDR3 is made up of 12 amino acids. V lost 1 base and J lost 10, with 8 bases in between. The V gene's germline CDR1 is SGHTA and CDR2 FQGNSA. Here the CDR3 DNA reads TGTGCCAGCAGCTTAGGACTCAGGGAGCAGTTCTTC. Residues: CASSLGLREQFF.

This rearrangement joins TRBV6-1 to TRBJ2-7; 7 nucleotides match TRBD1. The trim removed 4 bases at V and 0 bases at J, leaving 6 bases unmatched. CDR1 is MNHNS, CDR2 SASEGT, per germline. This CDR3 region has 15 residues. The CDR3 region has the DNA TGTGCCAGCAGTGTAAGGACAGGCAGCTCCTACGAGCAGTACTTC. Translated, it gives CASSVRTGSSYEQYF.

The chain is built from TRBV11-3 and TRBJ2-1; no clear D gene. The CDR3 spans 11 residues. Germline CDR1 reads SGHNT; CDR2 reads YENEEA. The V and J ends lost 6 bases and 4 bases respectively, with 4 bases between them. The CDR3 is CASRLYNEQFF. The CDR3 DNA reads TGTGCCAGCAGGCTTTACAATGAGCAGTTCTTC.

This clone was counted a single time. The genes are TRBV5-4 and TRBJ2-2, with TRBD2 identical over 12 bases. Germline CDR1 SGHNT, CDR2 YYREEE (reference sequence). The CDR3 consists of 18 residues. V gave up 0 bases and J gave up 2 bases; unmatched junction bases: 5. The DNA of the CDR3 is TGTGCCAGCAGCTTGGACCCTAGCGGGAGGGGAAACACCGGGGAGCTGTTTTTT. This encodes CASSLDPSGRGNTGELFF. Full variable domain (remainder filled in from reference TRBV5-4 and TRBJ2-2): ETGVTQSPTHLIKTRGQQVTLRCSSQSGHNTVSWYQQALGQGPQFIFQYYREEENGRGNFPPRFSGLQFPNYSSELNVNALELDDSALYLCASSLDPSGRGNTGELFFGEGSRLTVL.

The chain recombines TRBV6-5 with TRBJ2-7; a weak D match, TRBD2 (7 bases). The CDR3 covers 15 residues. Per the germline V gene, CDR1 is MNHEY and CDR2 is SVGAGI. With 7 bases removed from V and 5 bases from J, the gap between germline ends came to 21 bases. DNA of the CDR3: TGTGCCAGCACCCCGCTATCGGGGGGCAATCACGAGCAGTACTTC. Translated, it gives CASTPLSGGNHEQYF.

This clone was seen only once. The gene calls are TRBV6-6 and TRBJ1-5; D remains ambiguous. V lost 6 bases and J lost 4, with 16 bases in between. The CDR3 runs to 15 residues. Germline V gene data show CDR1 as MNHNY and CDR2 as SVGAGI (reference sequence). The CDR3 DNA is TGTGCCAGCAGAGCCGCCCGTCAGACAAATCAGCCCCAGCATTTT. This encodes CASRAARQTNQPQHF.